This entry lists 28 T cell receptor beta chains sequenced from one sample in a study of CD8 T cells in Susac syndrome. It was with random hexamers that roughly 0.5 to 1 ug RNA was reverse transcribed. TCRdb reprocessed the immunoSEQ multiplex PCR reads with MiXCR, giving one entry per CDR3 protein. This table has about 170,000 distinct CDR3 sequences, approximately 93% appearing once. The specimen was CD4+ T cells from PBMCs. The receptors shown here come from a human donor with multiple sclerosis.

V is TRBV12-3 or TRBV12-4 and J is TRBJ2-1, with 10 bases that match TRBD2. With V trimmed by 5 bases and J by 4 bases, 8 bases remained unmatched. The CDR3 extends over 16 amino acids. Here the CDR3 reads CASSPPGLAVYNEQFF. As DNA, the CDR3 is TGTGCCAGCAGTCCACCCGGACTAGCGGTATACAATGAGCAGTTCTTC.

The DNA of the CDR3 is TGTGCCAGCAGTTACACCCGCTCTGGGGCCAACGTCCTGACTTTC. It yields the protein CASSYTRSGANVLTF. The chain combines TRBV6-6 with TRBJ2-6; D ambiguous. This CDR3 is built from 15 residues. Germline values: CDR1 MNHNY, CDR2 SVGAGI (reference sequence). V was clipped by 2 bases and J by 0 bases, with 5 bases between them.

This chain joins TRBV11-2 and TRBJ2-7; a weak D match, TRBD1 (6 bases). Germline V gene lookup returns CDR1 SGHAT and CDR2 FQNNGV. The CDR3 consists of 12 residues. V lost 6 bases to trimming and J lost 7 bases, with 13 bases between them. The CDR3 DNA follows: TGTGCCAGCAGTCCCAGGGGATGGGAGCAGTACTTC. Its translation: CASSPRGWEQYF.

This rearrangement joins TRBV12-3 or TRBV12-4 to TRBJ2-5; 15 bases fit TRBD2. Trimming took 5 bases from V and 1 from J; bases not matched to a gene: 8. This CDR3 is 18 amino acids long. For the CDR3, the DNA is TGTGCCAGCAGTCCGGGACTAGCGGGGGGCAAACTCCAAGAGACCCAGTACTTC. Encoded protein: CASSPGLAGGKLQETQYF.

This clonotype was counted a single time. J is TRBJ2-2 and V is TRBV28; D perhaps matches TRBD2 (5 bases). The CDR3 has 15 residues. Trimming stripped 8 bases from V and 4 bases from J, with 17 bases between. The V gene's germline CDR1 is MDHEN and CDR2 SYDVKM. The CDR3 DNA reads as TGTGCCAGCGGGTCGGGGAGTTCGGGCACCGGGGAGCTGTTTTTT. It encodes CASGSGSSGTGELFF.

The chain recombines TRBV18 with TRBJ2-5, with 7 bases matching TRBD1. The V segment lost 3 bases and the J segment 5 bases; nucleotides outside the gene matches: 9. This CDR3 contains 15 residues. CDR1 is KGHSH and CDR2 is LQKENI in the germline V gene. CDR3 sequence: CASSPRQGRGETQYF. The CDR3 DNA sequence: TGTGCCAGCTCACCGCGACAGGGACGAGGGGAGACCCAGTACTTC. Filled out from reference TRBV18 and TRBJ2-5, the complete variable domain reads NAGVMQNPRHLVRRRGQEARLRCSPMKGHSHVYWYRQLPEEGLKFMVYLQKENIIDESGMPKERFSAEFPKEGPSILRIQQVVRGDSAAYFCASSPRQGRGETQYFGPGTRLLVL.

The chain's CDR3 is CASGRDRPNQPQHF. As DNA, the CDR3 is TGTGCCAGCGGTCGGGACAGGCCAAATCAGCCCCAGCATTTT. The chain has TRBV6-1 and TRBJ1-5; TRBD1 matches 8 bases. The CDR3 sequence is 14 residues long. Germline V gene data show CDR1 as MNHNS and CDR2 as SASEGT. The V gene end was trimmed by 8 bases and the J gene end by 4 bases; junction bases not matched to a gene: 7.

J is TRBJ1-5 and V is TRBV19; weak D call: TRBD1 (5 bases). The V end lost 2 bases, the J end lost 1 base, and 6 bases lay between the germline ends. The CDR3 is made up of 14 amino acids. Germline assignment: CDR1 LNHDA and CDR2 SQIVND (reference sequence). Here the CDR3 reads CASSIRDSNQPQHF. CDR3 DNA sequence: TGTGCCAGTAGTATACGGGACAGCAATCAGCCCCAGCATTTT.

V and J are TRBV29-1 and TRBJ1-2; no definite D call. CDR3 size: 12 residues. Trimming took 1 base from V and 6 from J, leaving 9 bases between them. CDR1 is SQVTM and CDR2 is ANQGSEA in the germline V gene. The CDR3 here is CSVEAERDGYTF. In nucleotides, the CDR3 is TGCAGCGTTGAAGCGGAACGGGATGGCTACACCTTC.

CDR3 sequence (DNA): TGCAGTGCTAGAGATAGGGGCGGAAAAGCTTTCTTT. Its protein is CSARDRGGKAFF. The chain is built from TRBV20-1 and TRBJ1-1; D possibly corresponds to TRBD1 (5 bases). The V gene's germline CDR1 is DFQATT and CDR2 SNEGSKA (reference sequence). Deletions cut 0 bases from V and 9 bases from J, with 11 bases between. This CDR3 contains 12 residues.

Comments on this clonotype: Its ends do not fully match the called genes, so a read error is possible. The gene calls are TRBV2 and TRBJ1-2; TRBD1 matches 7 bases. Germline CDR1 is SNHLY and CDR2 is FYNNEI. The CDR3 length is 12 residues. The CDR3: CASTYTGARGIF. The CDR3 DNA follows: TGTGCCAGCACCTACACAGGGGCCCGGGGAATCTTC.

This clonotype was counted only a few times. This chain links TRBV19 with TRBJ2-7, with D perhaps matching TRBD1 or TRBD2 (5 bases each). CDR3 length: 14 residues. Trimming removed 5 bases at V and 2 bases at J, with 13 bases between. Germline assignment: CDR1 LNHDA and CDR2 SQIVND (reference sequence). The CDR3 sequence is CASSSPGRTYEQYF. In DNA, the CDR3 is TGTGCCAGTAGTTCGCCGGGACGAACCTACGAGCAGTACTTC.

The rearrangement joins TRBV6-5 to TRBJ1-1; 7 nucleotides agree with TRBD1. Germline CDR1 MNHEY, CDR2 SVGAGI. Unmatched junction bases numbered 7, after V lost 5 bases and J lost 4 bases. The CDR3 extends over 14 amino acids. The CDR3 here is CASSIHRGGTEAFF. DNA of the CDR3: TGTGCCAGCAGTATCCACAGGGGAGGCACTGAAGCTTTCTTT.

In DNA, the CDR3 is TGCGCCAGCAGCTTGGCGGGACAGGGGAATTCACCCCTCCACTTT. It is translated as CASSLAGQGNSPLHF. The rearrangement links TRBV5-1 to TRBJ1-6; 10 nucleotides agree with TRBD1. Germline lookup yields CDR1 SGHRS and CDR2 YFSETQ. V was pared by 0 bases and J by 7 bases, with 1 base of the junction left unmatched. The length of the CDR3 is 15 residues.

The rearrangement uses TRBV10-3 and TRBJ2-7, with D perhaps assigned TRBD1 or TRBD2 (6 bases each). Deletions cut 8 bases from V and 2 bases from J, with 13 bases between. The length of the CDR3 is 13 residues. Germline CDR1 ENHRY, CDR2 SYGVKD. As DNA, the CDR3 is TGTGCCATCTCCCTAGGGGGGACCTACGAGCAGTACTTC. Amino acid sequence: CAISLGGTYEQYF.

This chain links TRBV5-8 with TRBJ2-7, with unresolved D. The CDR3 has 11 residues. With 2 bases removed from V and 7 bases from J, the gap between germline ends came to 7 bases. Germline V gene lookup returns CDR1 SGHTS and CDR2 YDEGEE. The CDR3 is CASSFRYEQYF. The CDR3 nucleotides read TGTGCCAGCAGCTTTCGTTATGAGCAGTACTTC.

The chain recombines TRBV19 with TRBJ2-7; no reliable D call. The CDR3 is 14 residues long. Trimming stripped 2 bases from V and 2 bases from J, with 10 bases between. Looked up from germline, CDR1 is LNHDA and CDR2 is SQIVND (reference sequence). CDR3 bases: TGTGCCAGTAGTATATCTATCTCACCCTACGAGCAGTACTTC. This translates into CASSISISPYEQYF.

The rearrangement joins TRBV5-1 to TRBJ2-7; D call uncertain. V was trimmed by 0 bases and J by 5 bases, leaving 12 bases between them. The length of the CDR3 is 14 residues. CDR1 is SGHRS and CDR2 is YFSETQ in the germline V gene. As DNA, the CDR3 is TGCGCCAGCAGCTTGGGTTTCCAGGCGGACGAGCAGTACTTC. Amino acids: CASSLGFQADEQYF.

The rearrangement joins TRBV3-1 to TRBJ2-7; 11 nucleotides align to TRBD2. The J segment lost 4 bases and the V segment lost 3 bases, leaving 8 bases of the junction unmatched. This CDR3 has 16 residues. Germline V gene lookup returns CDR1 LGHDT and CDR2 YNNKEL (reference sequence). The CDR3 DNA sequence: TGTGCCAGCAGCCAGACTGGACTAGCGGGCCAGTACGAGCAGTACTTC. Encoded protein: CASSQTGLAGQYEQYF.

V and J are TRBV2 and TRBJ2-7; D is ambiguous. Trimming cost V 2 bases and J 2 bases, with 7 bases left between them. The CDR3 is 13 amino acids. From germline, CDR1 is SNHLY and CDR2 FYNNEI. The DNA for the CDR3 is TGTGCCAGCAGTGAAAGACCGGCCTACGAGCAGTACTTC. It codes for CASSERPAYEQYF.

This clonotype is a singleton in its sample. This sequence joins TRBV28 and TRBJ1-5; TRBD1 agrees at 8 bases. The CDR3 covers 16 residues. Losses at the gene ends were 6 bases for V and 5 bases for J; bases not matched to a gene: 12. CDR1 and CDR2 from the germline V gene are MDHEN and SYDVKM. The CDR3 bases are TGTGCCAGCAGGCCCTTTCGACAGGGGAAGCATCAGCCCCAGCATTTT. It specifies CASRPFRQGKHQPQHF.

This chain uses TRBV5-1 with TRBJ2-1, with TRBD2 identical over 8 bases. The germline V gene has CDR1 SGHRS and CDR2 YFSETQ. The CDR3 loop spans 12 amino acids. J lost 12 bases, V lost 3 bases, and 5 bases had no gene match. The CDR3 protein is CASSSPGLGQFF. The CDR3 region has the DNA TGCGCCAGCAGCTCTCCGGGACTAGGGCAGTTCTTC.

The rearrangement uses TRBV24-1 and TRBJ1-1; D uncertain. This CDR3 region has 13 residues. The V end was cut by 5 bases, the J end by 4 bases, with 10 bases between. Germline CDR1 reads KGHDR; CDR2 reads SFDVKD. The CDR3 DNA follows: TGTGCCACCAGTGTAAGCGCGGGCACTGAAGCTTTCTTT. Translated, it gives CATSVSAGTEAFF.

The rearrangement uses TRBV5-1 and TRBJ1-6; no clear D gene. The CDR3 spans 16 residues. V was trimmed by 0 bases and J by 3 bases, leaving 10 bases between them. Germline V lookup: CDR1 SGHRS, CDR2 YFSETQ. The CDR3 DNA sequence: TGCGCCAGCAGCTTGGGCCCACAGAGCTATAATTCACCCCTCCACTTT. Amino acid sequence: CASSLGPQSYNSPLHF.

J is TRBJ2-4 and V is TRBV24-1, with D hard to call. Looked up from germline, CDR1 is KGHDR and CDR2 is SFDVKD. The CDR3 is 14 residues long. Trimming removed 8 bases from V and 5 bases from J, with 15 bases in between. The CDR3 region is CATTTNGTENIQYF. The CDR3 DNA reads as TGTGCCACCACTACTAACGGCACCGAAAACATTCAGTACTTC.

V is TRBV2 and J is TRBJ2-5; D gene ambiguous. The CDR3 sequence is 12 residues long. Trimming took 2 bases from V and 5 from J, leaving 6 bases between them. Per the germline V gene, CDR1 is SNHLY and CDR2 is FYNNEI. CDR3 coding DNA: TGTGCCAGCAGTGAACGACCGGAGACCCAGTACTTC. It yields the protein CASSERPETQYF.

The rearrangement uses TRBV12-3 or TRBV12-4 and TRBJ2-3; 10 bases agree with TRBD1. The V gene end was trimmed by 5 bases and the J gene end by 8 bases; junction bases not matched to a gene: 4. This CDR3 comprises 13 residues. CDR3 region: CASSTDRGVTQYF. The CDR3 nucleotides are TGTGCCAGCAGTACGGACAGGGGGGTTACGCAGTATTTT.

Only a few counts were recorded for this clonotype. This rearrangement joins TRBV7-2 to TRBJ2-3; D is ambiguous. Germline loops: CDR1 SGHTA, CDR2 FQGNSA. V was clipped by 1 base and J by 2 bases, with 7 bases between them. There are 14 residues in the CDR3. The CDR3 protein is CASSLVGSTDTQYF. DNA of the CDR3: TGTGCCAGCAGCTTAGTTGGGTCCACAGATACGCAGTATTTT.